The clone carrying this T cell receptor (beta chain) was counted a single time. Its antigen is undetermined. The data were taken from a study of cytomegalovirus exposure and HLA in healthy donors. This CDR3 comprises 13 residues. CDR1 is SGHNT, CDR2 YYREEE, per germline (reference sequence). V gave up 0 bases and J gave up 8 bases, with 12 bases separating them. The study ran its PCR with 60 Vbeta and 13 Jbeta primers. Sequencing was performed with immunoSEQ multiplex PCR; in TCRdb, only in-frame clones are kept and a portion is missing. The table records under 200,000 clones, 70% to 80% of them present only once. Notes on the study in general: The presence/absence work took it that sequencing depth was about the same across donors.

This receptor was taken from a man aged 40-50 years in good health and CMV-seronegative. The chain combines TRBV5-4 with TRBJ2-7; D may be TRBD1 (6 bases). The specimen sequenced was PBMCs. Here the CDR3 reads CASSLDSRGQQYF. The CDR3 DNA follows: TGTGCCAGCAGCTTGGATAGCAGGGGTCAGCAGTACTTC.